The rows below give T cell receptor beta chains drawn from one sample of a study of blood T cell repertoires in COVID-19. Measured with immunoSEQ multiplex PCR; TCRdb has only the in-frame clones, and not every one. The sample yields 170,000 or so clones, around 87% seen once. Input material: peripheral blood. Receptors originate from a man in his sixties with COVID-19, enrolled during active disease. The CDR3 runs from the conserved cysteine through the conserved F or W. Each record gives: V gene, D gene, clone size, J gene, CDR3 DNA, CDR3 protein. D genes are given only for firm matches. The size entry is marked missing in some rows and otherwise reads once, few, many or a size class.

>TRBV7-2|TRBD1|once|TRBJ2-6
TGTGCCAGCAGCCACAGACAGGGGGCGGGGACTGGGGCCAACGTCCTGACTTTC
CASSHRQGAGTGANVLTF
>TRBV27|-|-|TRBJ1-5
TGTGCCAGCAGGACAGATAGCAATCAGCCCCAGCATTTT
CASRTDSNQPQHF
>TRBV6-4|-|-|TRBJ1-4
TGTGCCAGCAGTGACGGGCCTAATGAAAAACTGTTTTTT
CASSDGPNEKLFF
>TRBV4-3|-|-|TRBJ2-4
TGCGCCAGCAGCCAAGAAGGTAGCTTCAAAAACATTCAGTACTTC
CASSQEGSFKNIQYF
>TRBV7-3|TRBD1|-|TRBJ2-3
TGTGCCAGCAGCTCCGGACAGGGGGCTTTGGATACGCAGTATTTT
CASSSGQGALDTQYF
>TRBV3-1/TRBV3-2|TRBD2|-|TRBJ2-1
TGTGCCAGCAGCCCTAGCGGAAATGAGCAGTTCTTC
CASSPSGNEQFF
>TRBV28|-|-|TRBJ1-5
TGTGCCAGCAGTCCCCACGGACAGAATCAGCCCCAGCATTTT
CASSPHGQNQPQHF
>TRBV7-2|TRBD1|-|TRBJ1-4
TGTGCCAGCAGCCACAGGGGGCAAGGGGAAAAACTGTTTTTT
CASSHRGQGEKLFF
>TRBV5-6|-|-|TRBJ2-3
TGTGCCAGCAGCTTGCGGGGATTCGTCACAGATACGCAGTATTTT
CASSLRGFVTDTQYF
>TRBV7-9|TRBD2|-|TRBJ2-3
TGTGCCACTCCGGAAGCGGGAAGCACAGATACGCAGTATTTT
CATPEAGSTDTQYF
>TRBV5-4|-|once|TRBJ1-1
TGTGCCAGCACCCCGGAGGGCAGGAATACGAACACTGAAGCTTTCTTT
CASTPEGRNTNTEAFF
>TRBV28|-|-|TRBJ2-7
TGTGCCAGCAGACGCGGGGGACAGGCGAGAGAGCAGTACTTC
CASRRGGQAREQYF
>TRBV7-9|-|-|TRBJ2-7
TGTGCCAGCACCAAGACCAGACAGGCTACCTACGAGCAGTACTTC
CASTKTRQATYEQYF
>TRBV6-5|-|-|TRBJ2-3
TGTGCCAGCATGCGGGACTGGAGCACAGATACGCAGTATTTT
CASMRDWSTDTQYF
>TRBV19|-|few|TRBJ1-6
TGTGCCAGTAGCTATTATAATTCACCCCTCCACTTT
CASSYYNSPLHF
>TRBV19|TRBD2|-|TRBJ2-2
TGTGCCAGTAGTAGAATAGCGGGTCCCGGGGAGCTGTTTTTT
CASSRIAGPGELFF
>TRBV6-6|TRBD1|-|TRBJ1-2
TGTGCCAGCAGTAAAGGACAGGGACCCCTCAATGGCTACACCTTC
CASSKGQGPLNGYTF
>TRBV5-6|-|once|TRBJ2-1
TGTGCCAGCATCCTCTCGGGAATATACAATGAGCAGTTCTTC
CASILSGIYNEQFF
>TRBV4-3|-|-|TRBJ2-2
TGCGCCAGCAGCCAAACTGACAGAAGGACCGGGGAGCTGTTTTTT
CASSQTDRRTGELFF
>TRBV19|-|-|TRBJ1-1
TGTGCCAGTAGTATTCTCCCCGGGGGAAACACTGAAGCTTTCTTT
CASSILPGGNTEAFF
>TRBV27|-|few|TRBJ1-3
TGTGCCAGCAGTCCCCAATTTTTGGGGAGCGGAAACACCATATATTTT
CASSPQFLGSGNTIYF
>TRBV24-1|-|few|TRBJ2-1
TGTGCCACCAGTGCACAGACCTCCTACAATGAGCAGTTCTTC
CATSAQTSYNEQFF
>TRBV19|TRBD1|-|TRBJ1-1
TGTGCCAGTAGGGACAGGGGGACCACTGAAGCTTTCTTT
CASRDRGTTEAFF
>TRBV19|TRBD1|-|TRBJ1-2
TGTGCCAGTAGTGTCCCACAGGGGGCTGGCTATGGCTACACCTTC
CASSVPQGAGYGYTF
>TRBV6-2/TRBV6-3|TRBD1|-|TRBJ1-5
TGTGCCAGCAGTCTCCGGGACAGGGGGCGTCAGCCCCAGCATTTT
CASSLRDRGRQPQHF
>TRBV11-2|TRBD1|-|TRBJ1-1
TGTGCCAGCAGCCCAAGACAGGGGTTGGCCACTGAAGCTTTCTTT
CASSPRQGLATEAFF
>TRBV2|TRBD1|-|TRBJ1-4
TGTGCCAGCAGCCTGGACAGGGGGCGAGAAAAACTGTTTTTT
CASSLDRGREKLFF